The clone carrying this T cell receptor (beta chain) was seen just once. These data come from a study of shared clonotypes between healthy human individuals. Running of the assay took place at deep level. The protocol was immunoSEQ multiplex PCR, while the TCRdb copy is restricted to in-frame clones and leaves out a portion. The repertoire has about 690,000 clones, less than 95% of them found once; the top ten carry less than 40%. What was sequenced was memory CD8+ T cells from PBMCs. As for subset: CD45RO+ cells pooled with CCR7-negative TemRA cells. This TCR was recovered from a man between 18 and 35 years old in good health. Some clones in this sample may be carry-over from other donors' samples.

CDR3 sequence (DNA): TGTGCCAGCAGGGGTACAGGGGCCTACGAGCAGTACTTC. Protein sequence: CASRGTGAYEQYF. The chain is built from TRBV6-1 and TRBJ2-7; 7 bases are a match to TRBD1. Germline V gene lookup returns CDR1 MNHNS and CDR2 SASEGT. The V segment lost 6 bases and the J segment 2 bases; nucleotides outside the gene matches: 4. This CDR3 has 13 residues.